This T cell receptor (beta chain) was sequenced for a study of immune characterization of retroperitoneal liposarcoma. V was shortened by 3 bases and J by 7 bases, with 3 bases between the two germline ends. The length of the CDR3 is 11 residues. CDR1 SGHNT and CDR2 YENEEA come from the germline V gene. TCRdb recomputed calls from the PCR reads with MiXCR, one row per CDR3 protein. The data show fewer than 8,000 distinct CDR3 sequences, about 46% seen once. The sequenced sample consisted of tumor tissue. The receptor was isolated from a male donor with retroperitoneal liposarcoma. The V gene is TRBV11-3, the J gene TRBJ1-4; D uncertain. The CDR3 bases are TGTGCCAGCAGCTTCAGTGAAAAACTGTTTTTT. Amino acid sequence: CASSFSEKLFF.